The following is a T cell receptor (beta chain) sequence with its context. Antigen unknown. The CDR3 length is 12 residues. The germline V gene encodes CDR1 SGHVS and CDR2 FNYEAQ. The V end was cut by 5 bases, the J end by 7 bases, with 11 bases between. This entry is derived from a study of T cell clonotyping in hematopoietic cell transplantation. TCRdb keeps only in-frame clones here, not all; method: immunoSEQ multiplex PCR. The sample holds 10,000 or so clones, 95% to 98% seen once. General study points: Few recipient clonotypes overlapped donors; over 95% were de novo at given depth.

The receptor was derived from a male patient between 60 and 69 years old who had an allogeneic stem cell transplant from a related donor, so the T cells may come from the graft donor. Some clones in this sample may be carry-over from other donors' samples. The source material was peripheral blood mononuclear cells, sampled 100 days after allogeneic stem cell transplant. The rearrangement joins TRBV7-6 to TRBJ1-1; perhaps TRBD1 as D (5 bases). CDR3 sequence: CASSRGGGEAFF. CDR3 bases: TGTGCCAGCAGCCGTGGGGGAGGTGAAGCTTTCTTT.